This T cell receptor (beta chain) was captured by sequencing in a study of cytomegalovirus exposure and HLA in healthy donors (dated by TCRdb to the late 2010s). In the study overall: An earlier analysis of some 600 of the donors reported over 250 Gb of sequence data and 95 million to 140 million unique TCR beta sequences obtained from about 200 million T cells. An early release that covered about 600 HLA-typed donors contained around 330 gigabases of sequencing data and 85 million to 100 million unique TCR sequences. Of the 350 to 450 genotyped donors, 75% to 85% were placed in the genetic ancestry cluster associated with self-reported Caucasian donors. The aim of the study was to test whether cataloging public T cell receptors could identify signatures of past pathogen exposure. Using immunosequencing, the study profiled T cell repertoires from 500 to 800 subjects and related those repertoires to cytomegalovirus serostatus. A separate validation cohort of roughly 130 different subjects was used in addition to the approximately 640-subject first cohort. To predict cytomegalovirus infection status, the study combined high-throughput TCR immunosequencing, statistical association of individual TCRs with disease status, and machine learning. A later analysis re-examined previously published TCR beta repertoires from around 670 donors and added high-resolution HLA genotyping to investigate patterns of TCR occurrence. The later analysis used no new phenotypic data to find candidate immune exposures, relying instead on TCR beta sequences and their occurrence across donors. To decide whether each TCR beta V gene segment behaved as functional or pseudogenic, an earlier analysis of 587 of the donors relied on high-throughput TCR beta sequencing. Donor age, sex, ethnicity and CMV serostatus were compiled alongside the repertoire data. A later genetic analysis took genome-wide SNP genotypes for about 65% of the 666 donors and used that subset as a discovery cohort. Every repertoire in the discovery cohort had been generated on one and the same sequencing platform. HLA typing included class I and class II loci at four-digit resolution. Typing coverage differed by locus: A, B, C, DRB1 and DQB1 were typed in about 629-640 donors, DQA1 in about 560, DPA1 in 600 to 610, and DPB1 in approximately 450. Four to six DR-DQ haplotypes were handled as single units for association and clustering, since linkage in the cohort was strong. Among roughly 400 genotyped donors of the cohort, an average of roughly 240,000 unique TCR beta nucleotide sequences were sequenced per donor, around a sixth of them non-productive. General findings and caveats noted by the study authors: HLA typing was unavailable for some donors at each locus, so association tests used only the typed subset. Roughly uniform sequencing depth across donors was assumed in presence/absence analyses, although this assumption may not hold. A later analysis associated about 16,000 TCR beta sequences with specific HLA alleles at a false discovery rate of 0.05. In an earlier analysis of 587 of the donors, most TCR beta V segments appeared in productive rearrangements about 87% or about 30% of the time, broadly matching IMGT annotations. Correlated functional status among segregating V segments might be attributable to linkage disequilibrium, but an unknown experimental factor could not be ruled out. Several of the top co-occurrence clusters appeared to be linked to parvovirus B19, influenza, CMV and Epstein-Barr virus, according to a later analysis. In a later analysis, the rate of TCR association differed among HLA loci, with DRB1 alleles having the most associated TCRs and HLA-C alleles having the fewest. Across donors, most TCR sequences were observed very rarely, whereas some public TCRs were present in many individuals. The sequencing pipeline was judged likely to have produced a cluster of highly shared sequence variants as a technical artifact. A later genetic analysis associated a missense DCLRE1C variant with V-gene and J-gene trimming of TCR beta chains, and an independent cohort replicated the association. About 17 rarely observed V segments, including chromosome 9 orphons, were excluded from the earlier analysis of about 600 of the donors because counts were too low. In this cohort, only TCR beta chains were sequenced, and detectable features were limited by the absence of alpha or paired-chain data. A total of 150 to 200 TCR beta chains were listed by the study as associated with cytomegalovirus. In a later analysis, most CMV-associated TCR beta chains were found to appear HLA-restricted, with HLA associations seemingly driven largely by CMV exposure. A later analysis found that HLA-associated TCR beta chains were more clonally expanded and had lower generation probabilities than equally common non-associated chains. The classifier was reported to diagnose cytomegalovirus status with high specificity and sensitivity in both the original cohort and the validation cohort. According to a later genetic analysis, donors in an Asian-associated ancestry cluster had fewer N-insertions in productive TCRs than the approximately 650-donor mean. When HLA alleles, especially DR and DQ, strongly co-occurred, TCR associations were difficult to assign to individual alleles. A further reported finding was that TCR beta sequences accurately predicted the HLA-A and HLA-B alleles for most subjects in the first cohort. CMV serostatus was the only immune exposure information available for the cohort. It was suggested by the authors that the approach could potentially be generalized to other disease states and immunological phenotypes. In vitro tests confirmed that a few of the cytomegalovirus-associated TCR beta chains recognize cytomegalovirus antigens.

The cohort consisted of 666 healthy bone marrow donors. At the time of sampling, all cohort members were nominally healthy, though unrecorded immune exposures were likely present. The donor tested CMV seropositive, placing the donor among the 289 seropositive members of the cohort. Each donor provided a peripheral blood sample, and peripheral blood mononuclear cells were used for TCR beta sequencing. Genomic DNA was extracted from the blood cell samples with the Qiagen DNeasy Blood Extraction Kit. Notes on this clone: Its antigen is unknown. Nothing much larger sits one base from this clone, and base qualities are not available.

The library was made by the immunoSEQ multiplex PCR assay. For the multiplex PCR, a mixture combining 60 forward primers for TCR Vbeta segments and 13 reverse primers for TCR Jbeta segments was used. A multiplex PCR assay on genomic DNA amplified the CDR3 region of rearranged TCR beta genes. Amplified TCR beta libraries were sequenced as 87-base-pair reads on the Illumina HiSeq System. The paper's processing steps were these. A later analysis counted approximately 76 million unique TCR beta chains across the 700 or so repertoires, and 10 million to 12 million of these chains were shared by at least two donors. A nearest-neighbor algorithm error-corrected the raw reads and collapsed the reads into unique sequences, merging closely related sequences to remove PCR and sequencing errors. CDR3 sequences were aligned to IMGT reference sequences to assign V, D and J gene segments. For a sequence to be retained, at least a six-nucleotide match to both a V gene segment and a J gene segment was required. Rearrangements were called productive when the CDR3 lacked stop codons and stayed in frame with V and J; all others were non-productive. CDR3 was defined by IMGT convention, running from the second conserved V-encoded cysteine to the conserved J-encoded phenylalanine. In an earlier analysis of more than 550 of the donors, sequences lacking an unambiguous match to a single V gene segment were excluded. In an earlier analysis of approximately 610 of the donors, V segments were called functional above 56.7% productive rearrangements and were called segregating when the between-donor standard deviation exceeded 5%. A statistical classification framework was developed to diagnose cytomegalovirus status using the catalog of TCR beta chain sequences. A later analysis assigned V and J genes by comparing TCR nucleotide sequences with IMGT/GENE-DB human TR gene sequences. Using the TCRdist pipeline, a later analysis assigned CDR3 sequences along with most-parsimonious VDJ recombination scenarios. A later analysis defined each TCR beta chain by its CDR3 amino acid sequence plus V-gene family, and excluded reads lacking a unique V-gene family. As a way to deal with suspected cross-contamination and a sequencing artifact, a later analysis dropped 640 or so nucleotide sequences that were highly shared and had low generation probability. In a later analysis, a clonal expansion index was calculated for each public chain from normalized within-repertoire ranks of inferred template counts. A later analysis computed generation probabilities with a VDJ recombination model fitted to out-of-frame rearrangements, and checked the results against IGoR. Hypergeometric tests were used in a later analysis to score TCR-TCR, TCR-HLA and TCR-CMV co-occurrence, with a repertoire-size bias correction applied to the TCR pairs. In a later analysis, false discovery rates were estimated by permuting HLA or CMV assignments 20 times. In a later analysis, co-occurring TCRs were grouped using DBSCAN, and TCRdist sequence similarity was added for clustering within HLA-allele-positive subsets. Repertoires with fewer than 30,000 or more than 120,000 public chains were left out of co-occurrence clustering, as were a few repertoires with anomalous nucleotide sharing. In its TCRdb copy, this immuneACCESS table keeps in-frame sequences only and misses some clones. Where compared with another copy, unresolved V genes explain less than half of these, and the others have no known cause. The DNA gave D and trimming, while V, J and clone size come from that table. In this sample the table shows some 150,000 clones, around 80% of which occur a single time. Jointly, the top ten make up roughly 10% of the sample.

The sequenced sample was PBMCs. The TCR sequence derives from a man aged 18 to 30 in good health and CMV-seropositive.

The CDR3 amino acid sequence is: CSGRGAEAFF. DNA sequence: TGCAGTGGGCGGGGAGCAGAAGCTTTCTTT. The sequence is built from TRBV29-1 and TRBJ1-1; the D gene is not confidently resolved. From the germline V gene, CDR1 is SQVTM and CDR2 is ANQGSEA. From the cysteine through the phenylalanine, the CDR3 covers 10 amino acids. Of the read, only the CDR3 DNA is kept; its 30 bases are in frame from base 1.